The TCR beta chain under discussion was sequenced for a study of T cell responses to AZD1222 COVID-19 vaccine. General study results and limits: The sample set comprised mostly white British donors with more females, and clonal diversity was possibly underestimated.

Repertoires were generated with immunoSEQ multiplex PCR, while TCRdb's copy carries only in-frame clones and drops some. Seen here are around 200,000 clones, about nine tenths observed once, and the top ten hold 0.99%. CDR3 length equals 13 residues. Germline loops: CDR1 MNHNS, CDR2 SASEGT. Trimming pared 2 bases from V and 4 bases from J, leaving 8 bases between. To note about this clone: Its antigen is unknown.

The TCR comes from an adult in good health. The chain combines TRBV6-1 with TRBJ1-1; TRBD1 might be the D (5 bases). The sequencing here drew on peripheral blood, taken on day 0 of AZD1222 vaccination. This CDR3 is CASSEQGGTEAFF. DNA of the CDR3: TGTGCCAGCAGTGAACAGGGAGGCACTGAAGCTTTCTTT.